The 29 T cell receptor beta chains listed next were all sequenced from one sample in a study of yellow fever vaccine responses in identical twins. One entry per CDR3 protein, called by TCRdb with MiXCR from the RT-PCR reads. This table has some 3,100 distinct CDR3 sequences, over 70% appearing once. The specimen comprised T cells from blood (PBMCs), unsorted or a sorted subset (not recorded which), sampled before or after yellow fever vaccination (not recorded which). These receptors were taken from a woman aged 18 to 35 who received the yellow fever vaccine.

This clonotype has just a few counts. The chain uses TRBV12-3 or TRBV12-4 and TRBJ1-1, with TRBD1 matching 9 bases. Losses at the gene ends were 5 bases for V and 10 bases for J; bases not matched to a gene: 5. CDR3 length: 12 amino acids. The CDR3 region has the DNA TGTGCCAGCAGTAGACAGGGGGTAACAGCTTTCTTT. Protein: CASSRQGVTAFF.

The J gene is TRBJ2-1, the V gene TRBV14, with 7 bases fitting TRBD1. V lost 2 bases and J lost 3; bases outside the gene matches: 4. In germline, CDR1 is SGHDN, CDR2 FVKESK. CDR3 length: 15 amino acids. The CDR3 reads CASSQRTGFYNEQFF. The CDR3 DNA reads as TGTGCCAGCAGCCAACGGACAGGCTTCTACAATGAGCAGTTCTTC.

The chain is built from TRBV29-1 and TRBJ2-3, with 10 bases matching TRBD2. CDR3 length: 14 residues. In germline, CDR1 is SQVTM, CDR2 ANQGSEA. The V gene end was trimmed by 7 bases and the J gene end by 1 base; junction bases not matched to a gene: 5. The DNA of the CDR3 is TGCAGCGCCTTAGCGGGAGGCCGCACAGATACGCAGTATTTT. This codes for CSALAGGRTDTQYF.

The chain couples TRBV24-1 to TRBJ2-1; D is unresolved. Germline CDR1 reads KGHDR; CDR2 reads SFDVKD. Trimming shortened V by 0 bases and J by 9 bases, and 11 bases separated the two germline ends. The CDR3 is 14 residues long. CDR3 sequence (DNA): TGTGCCACCAGTGATTTGCCCCCACCGGGTGAGCAGTTCTTC. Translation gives CATSDLPPPGEQFF.

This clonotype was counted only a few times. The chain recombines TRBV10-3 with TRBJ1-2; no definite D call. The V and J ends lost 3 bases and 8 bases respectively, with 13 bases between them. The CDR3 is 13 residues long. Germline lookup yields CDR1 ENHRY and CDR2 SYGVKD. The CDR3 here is CAISDSPPGGYTF. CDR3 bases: TGTGCCATCAGTGACTCCCCTCCGGGGGGCTACACCTTC.

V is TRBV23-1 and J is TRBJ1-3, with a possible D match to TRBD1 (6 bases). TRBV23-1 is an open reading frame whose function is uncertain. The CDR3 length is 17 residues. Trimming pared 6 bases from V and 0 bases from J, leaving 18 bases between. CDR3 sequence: CASSPGRGTHSGNTIYF. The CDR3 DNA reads TGCGCCAGCAGCCCGGGCAGGGGCACTCACTCTGGAAACACCATATATTTT.

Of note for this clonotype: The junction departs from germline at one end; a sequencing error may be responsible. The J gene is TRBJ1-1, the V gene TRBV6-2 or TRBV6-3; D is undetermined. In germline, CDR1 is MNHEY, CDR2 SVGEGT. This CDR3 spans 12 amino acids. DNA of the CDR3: TGTGCCAGCAGTTACTCTAACATTGAAGCTTTCTTT. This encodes CASSYSNIEAFF.

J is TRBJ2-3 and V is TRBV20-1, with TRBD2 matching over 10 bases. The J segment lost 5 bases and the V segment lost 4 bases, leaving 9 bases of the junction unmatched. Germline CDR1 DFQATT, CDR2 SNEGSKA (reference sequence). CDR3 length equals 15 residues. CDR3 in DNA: TGCAGTGCTACCGGACTAGCGGAGGGGGGAGATACGCAGTATTTT. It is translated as CSATGLAEGGDTQYF.

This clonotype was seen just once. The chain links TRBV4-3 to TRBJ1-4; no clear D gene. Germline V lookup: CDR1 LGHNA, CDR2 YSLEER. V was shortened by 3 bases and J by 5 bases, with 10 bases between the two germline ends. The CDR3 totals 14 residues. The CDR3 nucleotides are TGCGCCAGCAGCCACACGGGGTGGAATGAAAAACTGTTTTTT. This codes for CASSHTGWNEKLFF.

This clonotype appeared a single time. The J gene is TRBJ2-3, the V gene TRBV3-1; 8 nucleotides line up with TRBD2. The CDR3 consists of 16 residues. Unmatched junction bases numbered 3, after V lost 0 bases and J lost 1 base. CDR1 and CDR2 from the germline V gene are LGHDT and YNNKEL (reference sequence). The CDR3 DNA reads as TGTGCCAGCAGCCAAGATCCAGCGGGGGGCACAGATACGCAGTATTTT. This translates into CASSQDPAGGTDTQYF.

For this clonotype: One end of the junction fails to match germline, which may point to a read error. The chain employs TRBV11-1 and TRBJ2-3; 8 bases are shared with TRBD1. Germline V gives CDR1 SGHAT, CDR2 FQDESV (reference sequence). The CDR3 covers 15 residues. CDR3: CASSAYNRTGSTRDF. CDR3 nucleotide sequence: TGTGCCAGCAGCGCTTACAATCGGACAGGGTCCACCAGGGATTTT.

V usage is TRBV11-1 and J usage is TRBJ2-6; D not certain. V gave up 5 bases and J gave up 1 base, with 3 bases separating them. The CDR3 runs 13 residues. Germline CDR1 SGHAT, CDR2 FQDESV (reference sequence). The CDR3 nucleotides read TGTGCCAGCAGCGTGTCTGGGGCCAACGTCCTGACTTTC. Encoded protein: CASSVSGANVLTF.

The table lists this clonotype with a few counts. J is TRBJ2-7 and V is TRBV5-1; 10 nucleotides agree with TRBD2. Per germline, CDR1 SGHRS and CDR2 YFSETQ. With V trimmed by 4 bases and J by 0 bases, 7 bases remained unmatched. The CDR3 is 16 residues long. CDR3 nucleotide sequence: TGCGCCAGCAGCCCCGGACTAGCGGTTAGCTCCTACGAGCAGTACTTC. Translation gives CASSPGLAVSSYEQYF.

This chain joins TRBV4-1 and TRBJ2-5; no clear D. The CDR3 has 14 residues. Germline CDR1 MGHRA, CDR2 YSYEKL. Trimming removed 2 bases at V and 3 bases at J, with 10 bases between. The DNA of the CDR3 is TGCGCCAGCAGCCAACCCGCACACGAAGAGACCCAGTACTTC. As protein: CASSQPAHEETQYF.

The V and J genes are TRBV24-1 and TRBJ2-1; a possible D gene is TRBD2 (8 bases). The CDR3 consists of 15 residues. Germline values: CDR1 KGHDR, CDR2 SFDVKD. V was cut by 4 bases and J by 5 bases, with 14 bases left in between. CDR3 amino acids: CATSDGTAGDNEQFF. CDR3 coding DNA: TGTGCCACCAGTGACGGGACAGCGGGGGACAATGAGCAGTTCTTC.

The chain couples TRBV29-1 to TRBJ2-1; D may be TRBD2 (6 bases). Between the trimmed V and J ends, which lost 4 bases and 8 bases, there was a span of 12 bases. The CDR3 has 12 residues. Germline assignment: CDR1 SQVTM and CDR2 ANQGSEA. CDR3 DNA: TGCAGCGTTGCTACTAGCTCCCATGAGCAGTTCTTC. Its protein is CSVATSSHEQFF.

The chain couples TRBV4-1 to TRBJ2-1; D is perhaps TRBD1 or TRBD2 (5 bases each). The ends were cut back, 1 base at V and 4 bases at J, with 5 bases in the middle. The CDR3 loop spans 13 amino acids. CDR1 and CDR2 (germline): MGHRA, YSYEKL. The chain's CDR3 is CASSQGGYNEQFF. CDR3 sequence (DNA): TGCGCCAGCAGCCAAGGGGGGTACAATGAGCAGTTCTTC.

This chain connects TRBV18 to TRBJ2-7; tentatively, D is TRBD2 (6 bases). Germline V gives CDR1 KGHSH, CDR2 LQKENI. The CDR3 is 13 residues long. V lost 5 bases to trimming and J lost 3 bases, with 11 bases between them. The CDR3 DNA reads TGTGCCAGCTCATATGGGACTTTCTACGAGCAGTACTTC. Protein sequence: CASSYGTFYEQYF.

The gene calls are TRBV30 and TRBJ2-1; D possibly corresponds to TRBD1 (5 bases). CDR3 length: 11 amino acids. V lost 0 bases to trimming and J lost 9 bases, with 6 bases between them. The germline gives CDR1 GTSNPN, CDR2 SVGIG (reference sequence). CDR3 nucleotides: TGTGCCTGGAGTGTAAGGGGTGAGCAGTTCTTC. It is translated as CAWSVRGEQFF.

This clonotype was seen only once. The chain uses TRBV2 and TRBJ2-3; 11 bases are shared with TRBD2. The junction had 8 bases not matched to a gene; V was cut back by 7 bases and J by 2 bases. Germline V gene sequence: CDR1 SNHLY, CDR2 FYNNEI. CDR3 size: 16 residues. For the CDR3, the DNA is TGTGCCAGCACCTCCCCGGGACTAGCGGACACAGATACGCAGTATTTT. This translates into CASTSPGLADTDTQYF.

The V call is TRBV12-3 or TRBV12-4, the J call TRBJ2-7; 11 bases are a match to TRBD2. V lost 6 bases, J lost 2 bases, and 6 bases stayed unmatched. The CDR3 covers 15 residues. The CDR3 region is CASRRLAGSTYEQYF. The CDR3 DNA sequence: TGTGCCAGCAGAAGACTAGCGGGGAGTACCTACGAGCAGTACTTC.

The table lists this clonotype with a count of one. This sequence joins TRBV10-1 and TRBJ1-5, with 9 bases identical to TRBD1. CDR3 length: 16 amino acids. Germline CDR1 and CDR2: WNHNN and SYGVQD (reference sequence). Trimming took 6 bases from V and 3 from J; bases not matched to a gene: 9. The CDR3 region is CASSDPGQGNNQPQHF. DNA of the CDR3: TGCGCCAGCAGCGACCCGGGACAGGGTAACAATCAGCCCCAGCATTTT.

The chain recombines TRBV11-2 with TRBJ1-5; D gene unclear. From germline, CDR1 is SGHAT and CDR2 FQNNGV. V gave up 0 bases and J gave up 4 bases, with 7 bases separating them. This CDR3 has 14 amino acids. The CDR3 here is CASSLDRGNQPQHF. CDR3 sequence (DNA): TGTGCCAGCAGCTTAGACAGAGGGAATCAGCCCCAGCATTTT.

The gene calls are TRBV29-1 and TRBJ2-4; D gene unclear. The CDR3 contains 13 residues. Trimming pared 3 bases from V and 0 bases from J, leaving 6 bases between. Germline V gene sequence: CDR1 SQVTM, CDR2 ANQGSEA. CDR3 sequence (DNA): TGCAGCGTTGATGAGTCAGCCAAAAACATTCAGTACTTC. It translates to CSVDESAKNIQYF.

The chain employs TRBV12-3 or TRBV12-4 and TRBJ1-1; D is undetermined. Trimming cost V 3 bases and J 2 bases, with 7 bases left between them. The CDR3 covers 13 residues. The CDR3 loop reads CASSFSGNTEAFF. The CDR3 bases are TGTGCCAGCAGTTTTTCAGGCAACACTGAAGCTTTCTTT.

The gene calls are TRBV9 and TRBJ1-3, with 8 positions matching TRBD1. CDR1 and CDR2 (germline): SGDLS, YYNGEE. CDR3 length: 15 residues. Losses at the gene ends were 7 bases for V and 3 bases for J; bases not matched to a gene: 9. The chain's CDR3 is CASGPGQAYGNTIYF. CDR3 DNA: TGTGCCAGCGGACCGGGACAGGCCTATGGAAACACCATATATTTT.

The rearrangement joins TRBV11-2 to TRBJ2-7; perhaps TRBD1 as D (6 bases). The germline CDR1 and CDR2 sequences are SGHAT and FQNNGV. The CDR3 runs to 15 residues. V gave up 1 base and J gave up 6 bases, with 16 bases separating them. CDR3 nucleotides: TGTGCCAGCAGCTTAGTAGTGACAGGACCGGGCGAGCAGTACTTC. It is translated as CASSLVVTGPGEQYF.

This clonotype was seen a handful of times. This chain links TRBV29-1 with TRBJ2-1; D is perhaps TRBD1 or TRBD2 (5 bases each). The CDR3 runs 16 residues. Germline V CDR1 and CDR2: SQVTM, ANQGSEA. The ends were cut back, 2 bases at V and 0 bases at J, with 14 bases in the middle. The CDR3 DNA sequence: TGCAGCGTTGAATCCCGGGACCCGAGCTCCTACAATGAGCAGTTCTTC. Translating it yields CSVESRDPSSYNEQFF.

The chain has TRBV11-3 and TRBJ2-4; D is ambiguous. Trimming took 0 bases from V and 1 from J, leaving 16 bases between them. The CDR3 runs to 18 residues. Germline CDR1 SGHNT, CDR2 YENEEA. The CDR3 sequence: CASSLDQSSFSAKNIQYF. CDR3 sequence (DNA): TGTGCCAGCAGCTTAGATCAATCCTCCTTTTCTGCCAAAAACATTCAGTACTTC. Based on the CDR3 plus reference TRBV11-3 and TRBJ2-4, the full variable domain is EAGVVQSPRYKIIEKKQPVAFWCNPISGHNTLYWYLQNLGQGPELLIRYENEEAVDDSQLPKDRFSAERLKGVDSTLKIQPAELGDSAVYLCASSLDQSSFSAKNIQYFGAGTRLSVL.